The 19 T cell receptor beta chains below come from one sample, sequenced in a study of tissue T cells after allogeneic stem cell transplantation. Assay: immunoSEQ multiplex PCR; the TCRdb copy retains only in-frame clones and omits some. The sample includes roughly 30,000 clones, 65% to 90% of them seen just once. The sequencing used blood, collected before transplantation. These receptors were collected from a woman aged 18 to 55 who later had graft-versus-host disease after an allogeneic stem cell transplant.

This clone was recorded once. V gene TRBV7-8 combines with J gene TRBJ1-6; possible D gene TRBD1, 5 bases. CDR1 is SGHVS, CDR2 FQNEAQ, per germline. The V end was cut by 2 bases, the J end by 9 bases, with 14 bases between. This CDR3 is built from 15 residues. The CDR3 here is CASSLSQGFPSPLHF. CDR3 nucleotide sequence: TGTGCCAGCAGCTTATCTCAGGGATTTCCTTCACCCCTCCACTTT.

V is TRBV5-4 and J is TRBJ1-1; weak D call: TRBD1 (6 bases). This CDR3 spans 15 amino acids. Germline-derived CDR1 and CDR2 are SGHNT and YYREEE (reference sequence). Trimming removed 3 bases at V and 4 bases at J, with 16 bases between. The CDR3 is CASSSPGRGATEAFF. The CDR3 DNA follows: TGTGCCAGCAGCTCCCCGGGGAGGGGGGCCACTGAAGCTTTCTTT.

CDR3 nucleotide sequence: TGCGCCAGCACTTCTGGGACAGGGGTCCGCAATGAGCAGTTCTTC. This gives the protein CASTSGTGVRNEQFF. This rearrangement joins TRBV5-1 to TRBJ2-1, with 10 bases identical to TRBD1. The CDR3 runs 15 residues. V gave up 6 bases and J gave up 6 bases; unmatched junction bases: 9. The germline V gene encodes CDR1 SGHRS and CDR2 YFSETQ.

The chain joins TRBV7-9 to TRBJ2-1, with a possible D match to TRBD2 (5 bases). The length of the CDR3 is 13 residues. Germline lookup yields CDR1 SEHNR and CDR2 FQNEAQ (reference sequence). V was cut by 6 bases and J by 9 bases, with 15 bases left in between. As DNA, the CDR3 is TGTGCCAGCAGACCAACCGGTGAGGGTGAGCAGTTCTTC. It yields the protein CASRPTGEGEQFF.

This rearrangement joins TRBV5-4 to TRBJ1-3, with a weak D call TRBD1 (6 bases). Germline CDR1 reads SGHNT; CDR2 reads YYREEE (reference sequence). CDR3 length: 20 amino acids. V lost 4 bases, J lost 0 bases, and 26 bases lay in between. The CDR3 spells CASSTAKVQDRASSGNTIYF. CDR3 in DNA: TGTGCCAGCAGCACGGCTAAGGTACAGGACAGAGCCTCCTCTGGAAACACCATATATTTT.

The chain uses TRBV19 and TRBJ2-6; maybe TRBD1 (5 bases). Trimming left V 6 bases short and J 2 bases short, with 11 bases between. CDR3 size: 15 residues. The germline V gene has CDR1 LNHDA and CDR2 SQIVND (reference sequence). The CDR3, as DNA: TGTGCCAGTAGCCCTCAGGGCGCTGGGGCCAACGTCCTGACTTTC. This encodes CASSPQGAGANVLTF.

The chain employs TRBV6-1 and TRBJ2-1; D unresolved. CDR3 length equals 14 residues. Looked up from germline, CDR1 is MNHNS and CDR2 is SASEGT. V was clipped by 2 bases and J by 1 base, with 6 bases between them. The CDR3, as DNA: TGTGCCAGCAGTGAACCGCCTTCCTACAATGAGCAGTTCTTC. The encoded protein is CASSEPPSYNEQFF.

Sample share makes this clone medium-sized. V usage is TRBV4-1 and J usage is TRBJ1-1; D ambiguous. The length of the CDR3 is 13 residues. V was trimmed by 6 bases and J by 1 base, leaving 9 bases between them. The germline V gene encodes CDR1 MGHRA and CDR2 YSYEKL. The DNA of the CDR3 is TGCGCCAGCAGGGCCAGTGGGAACACTGAAGCTTTCTTT. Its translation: CASRASGNTEAFF.

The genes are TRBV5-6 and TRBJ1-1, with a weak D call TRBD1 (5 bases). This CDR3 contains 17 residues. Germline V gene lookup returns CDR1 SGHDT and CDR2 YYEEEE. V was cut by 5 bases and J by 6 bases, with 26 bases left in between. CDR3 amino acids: CASSSIGGAGQIPEAFF. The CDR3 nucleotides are TGTGCCAGCAGTTCGATCGGCGGGGCTGGCCAAATACCTGAAGCTTTCTTT.

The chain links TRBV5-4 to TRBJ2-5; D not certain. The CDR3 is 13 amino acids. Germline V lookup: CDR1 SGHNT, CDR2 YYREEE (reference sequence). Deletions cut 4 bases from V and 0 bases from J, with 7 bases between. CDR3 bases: TGTGCCAGCAGCAAAGCATACCAAGAGACCCAGTACTTC. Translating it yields CASSKAYQETQYF.

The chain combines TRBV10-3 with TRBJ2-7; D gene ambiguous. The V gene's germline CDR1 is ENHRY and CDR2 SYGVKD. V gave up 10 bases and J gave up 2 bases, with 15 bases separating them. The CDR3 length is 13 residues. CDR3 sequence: CASMENSPYEQYF. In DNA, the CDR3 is TGTGCCAGTATGGAGAACTCACCCTACGAGCAGTACTTC.

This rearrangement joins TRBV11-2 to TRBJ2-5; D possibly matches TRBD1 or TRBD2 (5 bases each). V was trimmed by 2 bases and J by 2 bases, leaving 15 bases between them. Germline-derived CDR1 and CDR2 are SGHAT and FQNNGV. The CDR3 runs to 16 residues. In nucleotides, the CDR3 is TGTGCCAGCAGCTTATTAAGGGGAGAGTCGCAAGAGACCCAGTACTTC. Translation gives CASSLLRGESQETQYF.

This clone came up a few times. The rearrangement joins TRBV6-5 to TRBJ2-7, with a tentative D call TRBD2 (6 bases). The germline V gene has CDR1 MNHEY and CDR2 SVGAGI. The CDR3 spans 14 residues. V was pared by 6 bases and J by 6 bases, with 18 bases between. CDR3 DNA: TGTGCCAGCAGACTGGGACTGAGTCTGAGCGAGCAGTACTTC. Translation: CASRLGLSLSEQYF.

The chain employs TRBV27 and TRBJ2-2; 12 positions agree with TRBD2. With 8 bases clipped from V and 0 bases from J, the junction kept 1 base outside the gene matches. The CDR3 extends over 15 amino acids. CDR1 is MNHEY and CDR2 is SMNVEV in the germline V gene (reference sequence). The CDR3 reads CASSSGRANTGELFF. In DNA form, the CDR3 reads TGTGCCAGCTCTAGCGGGAGGGCGAACACCGGGGAGCTGTTTTTT.

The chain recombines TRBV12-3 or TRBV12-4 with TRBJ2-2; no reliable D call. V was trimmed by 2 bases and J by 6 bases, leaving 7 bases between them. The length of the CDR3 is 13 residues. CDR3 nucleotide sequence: TGTGCCAGCAGTTTATTGTTTCCCGGGGAGCTGTTTTTT. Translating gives CASSLLFPGELFF.

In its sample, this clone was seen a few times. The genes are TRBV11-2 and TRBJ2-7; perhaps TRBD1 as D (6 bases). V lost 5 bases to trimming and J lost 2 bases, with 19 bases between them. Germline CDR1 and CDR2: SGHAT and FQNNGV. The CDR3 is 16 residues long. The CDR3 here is CASSGTGTRMTYEQYF. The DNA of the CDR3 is TGTGCCAGCAGCGGGACCGGGACACGGATGACCTACGAGCAGTACTTC.

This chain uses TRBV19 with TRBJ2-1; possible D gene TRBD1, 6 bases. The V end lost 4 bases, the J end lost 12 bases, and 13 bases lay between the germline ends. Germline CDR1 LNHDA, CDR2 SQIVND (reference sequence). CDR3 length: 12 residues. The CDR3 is CASSKDRYGQFF. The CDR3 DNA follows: TGTGCCAGTAGTAAAGACAGGTACGGGCAGTTCTTC.

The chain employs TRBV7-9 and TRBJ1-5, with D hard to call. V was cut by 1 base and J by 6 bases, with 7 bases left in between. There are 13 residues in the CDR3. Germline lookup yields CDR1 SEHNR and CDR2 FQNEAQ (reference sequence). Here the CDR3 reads CASSLVAGQPQHF. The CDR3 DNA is TGTGCCAGCAGCTTAGTAGCCGGTCAGCCCCAGCATTTT.

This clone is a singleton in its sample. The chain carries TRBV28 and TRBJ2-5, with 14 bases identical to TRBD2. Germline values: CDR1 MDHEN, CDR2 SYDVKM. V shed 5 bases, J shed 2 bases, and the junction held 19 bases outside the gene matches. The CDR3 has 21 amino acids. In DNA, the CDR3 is TGTGCCAGCAGTACAGTCAGGGGCCTCGGACTAGCGGGAGGTCCACAAGAGACCCAGTACTTC. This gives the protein CASSTVRGLGLAGGPQETQYF.